A selection of T cell receptor beta chains follows, all from one sample in a study of T cell responses to AZD1222 COVID-19 vaccine. Here immunoSEQ multiplex PCR was the method, and the copy in TCRdb shows in-frame clones only, minus some. The repertoire has about 150,000 clones, around 90% of them found once; the top ten carry about 3.7%. The source material was peripheral blood, sampled on day 0 of AZD1222 vaccination. These receptors all stem from an adult in good health. CDR3s include the opening cysteine and the closing phenylalanine or tryptophan. D genes are given only for firm matches. The size field is filled for only some rows; it gives once, few, many or a size class.

j_call clone_size v_call d_call cdr3_length cdr3_nt cdr3_aa
TRBJ2-7 . TRBV5-1 . 19 TGCGCCAGCACCCCCGCCCCACGTAGCCTCCCTCCACCCCTGTCCGAGCAGTACTTC CASTPAPRSLPPPLSEQYF
TRBJ1-1 . TRBV5-6 . 14 TGTGCCAGCAGCTTGTTGGAAGGTGACACTGAAGCTTTCTTT CASSLLEGDTEAFF
TRBJ1-1 . TRBV5-1 TRBD1 15 TGCGCCAGCAGCTGGGAGGGACAGTCGAACACTGAAGCTTTCTTT CASSWEGQSNTEAFF
TRBJ2-2 . TRBV5-1 . 16 TGCGCCAGCAGCTTTGTGGCTAGCTGGAACACCGGGGAGCTGTTTTTT CASSFVASWNTGELFF
TRBJ2-5 . TRBV9 . 13 TGTGCCAGCAGCGGGGGGAGACAGCCAAGGCAGTACTTC CASSGGRQPRQYF
TRBJ1-1 once TRBV14 . 13 TGTGCCAGCAGCCCTGGTGGGGGCAGGGAAGCTTTCTTT CASSPGGGREAFF
TRBJ2-1 . TRBV5-1 . 15 TGCGCCAGCAGCCGTCAGGACTACGGAGGGAATGAGCAGTTCTTC CASSRQDYGGNEQFF
TRBJ1-2 once TRBV5-6 TRBD1 15 TGTGCCAGCAGCTTGCCGGGACAGGGGAACTATGGCTACACCTTC CASSLPGQGNYGYTF
TRBJ1-2 . TRBV27 . 12 TGTGCCAGCTCTCAACGGGGCTATGGCTACACCTTC CASSQRGYGYTF
TRBJ2-7 . TRBV7-2 TRBD2 14 TGTGCCAGCAGCGCGACTAGCGGATCCTACGAGCAGTACTTC CASSATSGSYEQYF
TRBJ1-4 . TRBV20-1 TRBD1 15 TGCAGTGCTAGTCAGGTGGGACAGGGAAATGAAAAACTGTTTTTT CSASQVGQGNEKLFF
TRBJ2-1 . TRBV19 TRBD2 16 TGTGCCAGTACCTCGACTAGCTACGGAACTACAATGAGGTGGCTCTTC CASTSTSYGTTMRWLF
TRBJ2-3 . TRBV4-3 . 15 TGCGCCAGCAGCCAAGATGAGGGGACCACAGATACGCAGTATTTT CASSQDEGTTDTQYF
TRBJ1-2 . TRBV11-2 . 12 TGTGCCAGCAGCTTATCTAGGACCCCATACACCTTC CASSLSRTPYTF
TRBJ1-3 . TRBV15 . 15 TGTGCCACCTCGATGCCGTGGGGTGCTGGAAACACCATATATTTT CATSMPWGAGNTIYF
TRBJ1-2 . TRBV28 . 12 TGTGCCAGCAGGGAGACAGCAGCCGGCTACACCTTC CASRETAAGYTF
TRBJ1-4 . TRBV28 . 13 TGTGCCAGCATTGAAGGGGGGCGGGAAAAACTGTTTTTT CASIEGGREKLFF
TRBJ2-3 . TRBV12-5 . 12 TGTGCTAGTGGCCCAGAGGATCATACGCAGTATTTT CASGPEDHTQYF
TRBJ1-2 . TRBV7-8 TRBD1 15 TGTGCCAGCAGCTTAGCAACCGGGACAGGGAATGGCTACACCTTC CASSLATGTGNGYTF
TRBJ2-3 . TRBV5-1 TRBD2 16 TGCGCCAGCAGTCCTAACCTAGCGGATAGCACAGATACGCAGTATTTT CASSPNLADSTDTQYF
TRBJ1-2 few TRBV12-3/TRBV12-4 . 13 TGTGCCAGCTCCCACCGGGCCAAACGGGGCTACACCTTC CASSHRAKRGYTF
TRBJ1-2 . TRBV27 . 12 TGTGCCAGCAGCCCTCTCCTAGGGGGCTACACCTTC CASSPLLGGYTF
TRBJ1-4 . TRBV11-3 . 13 TGTGCCAGCAGCCGCGCAACTAATGAAAAACTGTTTTTT CASSRATNEKLFF
TRBJ1-1 . TRBV11-3 . 15 TGTGCCAGCAGCTTAGACCCGGGGGCCGACACTGAAGCTTTCTTT CASSLDPGADTEAFF
TRBJ2-6 . TRBV3-1/TRBV3-2 . 15 TGTGCCAGCAGCCGCCCAGCTTCTGGGGCCAACGTCCTGACTTTC CASSRPASGANVLTF
TRBJ2-7 . TRBV11-2 . 15 TGTGCCAGCAGCCATATCGGGGCTACAGGTGGCGAGCAGTACTTC CASSHIGATGGEQYF
TRBJ1-2 once TRBV5-4 . 14 TGTGCCAGCAGCTTGGTTTGGCCCCAAGAGGGCTACACCTTC CASSLVWPQEGYTF
TRBJ1-2 . TRBV5-6 . 14 TGTGCCAGCAGCTTGGGGACTGGGAGTTATGGCTACACCTTC CASSLGTGSYGYTF
TRBJ2-1 . TRBV19 . 13 TGTGCCAGTAGTATAGATCGAGGGATTGAGCAGTTCTTC CASSIDRGIEQFF
TRBJ2-1 once TRBV5-4 . 13 TGTGCCAGCAGCTTCCCCAACCAGAATGAGCAGTTCTTC CASSFPNQNEQFF
TRBJ2-4 . TRBV29-1 TRBD2 15 TGCAGCGTTGCCTCTGTAGCGGGAGGGTGGGACATTCAGTACTTC CSVASVAGGWDIQYF
TRBJ2-1 . TRBV5-1 . 17 TGCGCCAGCAGCTTGAGGCCCGGGGCGAGCTCCTACAATGAGCAGTTCTTC CASSLRPGASSYNEQFF
TRBJ1-5 . TRBV5-1 . 13 TGCGCCTCCCAGGTGGGGGGAGGCCAGCCCCAGCATTTT CASQVGGGQPQHF
TRBJ2-1 . TRBV6-5 TRBD1 12 TGTGCCACCGTAATCAACAGGGGGGAACAGTTCTTC CATVINRGEQFF
TRBJ1-5 few TRBV7-2 . 15 TGTGCCAGCAGCTTAGGGTGGGGCCCGAATCAGCCCCAGCATTTT CASSLGWGPNQPQHF
TRBJ2-1 . TRBV11-3 . 11 TGTGCCAGCAGTAGGGGGTCTGAGCAGTTCTTC CASSRGSEQFF
TRBJ2-1 . TRBV7-2 TRBD2 14 TGTGCCAGCAGCGTGAGCGGGAGGGTAAATGAGCAGTTCTTC CASSVSGRVNEQFF
TRBJ1-2 . TRBV6-5 . 14 TGTGCCAGCAGGCCTTCAGGGTTAGGCTATGGCTACACCTTC CASRPSGLGYGYTF
TRBJ2-1 . TRBV6-5 TRBD1 16 TGTGCCAGCAGTTACCGACCTGAAGGACAGGGGGGTGAGCAGTTCTTC CASSYRPEGQGGEQFF
TRBJ2-2 . TRBV19 TRBD2 17 TGTGCCAGTAGTCCATATTATAGCGGGGGGGGCACCGGGGAGCTGTTTTTT CASSPYYSGGGTGELFF
TRBJ1-4 . TRBV5-6 . 16 TGTGCCAGCAGCTTGGTCCGAGGTGCAACTAATGAAAAACTGTTTTTT CASSLVRGATNEKLFF
TRBJ2-1 . TRBV3-1/TRBV3-2 TRBD2 15 TGTGCCAGCAGTCGTGTAGCGGGAGCGAAGAATGAGCAGTTCTTC CASSRVAGAKNEQFF